This T cell receptor (beta chain) was identified in a study of patients and donors after allogeneic stem cell transplantation. This clonotype was seen more than once but under ten times. Germline V gene sequence: CDR1 SGHVS, CDR2 FQNEAQ. CDR3 length: 14 residues. Trimming stripped 6 bases from V and 4 bases from J, with 15 bases between. In TCRdb, the RT-PCR reads were re-called with MiXCR into one record per CDR3 protein. The sample shows around 4,100 distinct CDR3 sequences, roughly 24% of them seen only once. The sequence was obtained from a human donor who was either an allogeneic HSCT recipient or a stem cell or donor lymphocyte infusion donor (not recorded which). It is not recorded whose cells these are; they may come from a transplant donor. The chain has TRBV7-8 and TRBJ1-1; tentatively, D is TRBD1 (5 bases). Source material: blood, either unsorted or a sorted T cell fraction (not recorded which). The CDR3 DNA sequence: TGTGCCAGCAGGCGTATGCAGGGAAGCACTGAAGCTTTCTTT. Amino acids: CASRRMQGSTEAFF.